A selection of T cell receptor beta chains follows, all from one sample in a study of blood T cell repertoires in COVID-19. Clones were read by immunoSEQ multiplex PCR, and TCRdb kept only the in-frame ones, dropping some. The data hold 150,000 to 200,000 clones, with about 90% observed a single time. The sequencing sample was made of peripheral blood. These receptor sequences come from a woman in her 70s with acute or convalescent COVID-19. Each CDR3 is given with its conserved first and last residue. Fields, in order: D gene, J gene, V gene, CDR3 length, clone size, CDR3 protein, CDR3 DNA. A D gene is named only where the DNA matches it firmly. Expanded clones are given a class, and other clones once, few, many or no size at all.

D gene: TRBD1
J gene: TRBJ1-5
V gene: TRBV6-5
CDR3 length: 15
clone size: -
CDR3 protein: CASRPDRAFNQPQHF
CDR3 DNA: TGTGCCAGCAGGCCCGACAGGGCCTTCAATCAGCCCCAGCATTTT

D gene: TRBD2
J gene: TRBJ2-3
V gene: TRBV27
CDR3 length: 16
clone size: -
CDR3 protein: CASRRLADAFTDTQYF
CDR3 DNA: TGTGCCAGCAGGCGGCTAGCGGACGCCTTCACAGATACGCAGTATTTT

D gene: -
J gene: TRBJ2-7
V gene: TRBV30
CDR3 length: 11
clone size: -
CDR3 protein: CACGPRFEQYF
CDR3 DNA: TGTGCCTGTGGACCTAGATTCGAGCAGTACTTC

D gene: -
J gene: TRBJ2-3
V gene: TRBV5-1
CDR3 length: 15
clone size: -
CDR3 protein: CASSQTRVSTDTQYF
CDR3 DNA: TGCGCCAGCAGCCAAACCAGGGTTAGCACAGATACGCAGTATTTT

D gene: TRBD1
J gene: TRBJ1-2
V gene: TRBV6-1
CDR3 length: 16
clone size: few
CDR3 protein: CASSVTRTGGYYGYTF
CDR3 DNA: TGTGCCAGCAGTGTAACCCGGACAGGGGGCTACTATGGCTACACCTTC

D gene: TRBD2
J gene: TRBJ2-1
V gene: TRBV10-3
CDR3 length: 17
clone size: -
CDR3 protein: CAISESMGTSGKNEQFF
CDR3 DNA: TGTGCCATCAGTGAGTCGATGGGGACTAGCGGGAAGAATGAGCAGTTCTTC

D gene: TRBD1
J gene: TRBJ2-2
V gene: TRBV20-1
CDR3 length: 17
clone size: -
CDR3 protein: CSARDPGQGWDTGELFF
CDR3 DNA: TGCAGTGCTCGTGACCCCGGACAGGGCTGGGACACCGGGGAGCTGTTTTTT

D gene: -
J gene: TRBJ1-1
V gene: TRBV29-1
CDR3 length: 12
clone size: -
CDR3 protein: CSVESTGREAFF
CDR3 DNA: TGCAGCGTTGAATCGACAGGTCGTGAAGCTTTCTTT

D gene: -
J gene: TRBJ2-7
V gene: TRBV6-6
CDR3 length: 13
clone size: -
CDR3 protein: CASSWLANYEQYF
CDR3 DNA: TGTGCCAGCAGTTGGCTAGCAAACTACGAGCAGTACTTC

D gene: TRBD1
J gene: TRBJ1-5
V gene: TRBV6-5
CDR3 length: 15
clone size: -
CDR3 protein: CASSYSGQGYQPQHF
CDR3 DNA: TGTGCCAGCAGTTACTCGGGACAGGGGTATCAGCCCCAGCATTTT

D gene: TRBD1
J gene: TRBJ2-3
V gene: TRBV9
CDR3 length: 16
clone size: -
CDR3 protein: CASSVYGQDLRDTQYF
CDR3 DNA: TGTGCCAGCAGCGTATACGGACAGGACCTCCGTGATACGCAGTATTTT

D gene: -
J gene: TRBJ2-7
V gene: TRBV27
CDR3 length: 13
clone size: once
CDR3 protein: CASSTSGYYEQYF
CDR3 DNA: TGTGCCAGCAGTACGTCAGGGTACTACGAGCAGTACTTC

D gene: TRBD2
J gene: TRBJ2-1
V gene: TRBV7-3
CDR3 length: 18
clone size: -
CDR3 protein: CASSLKGSGASGTNEQFF
CDR3 DNA: TGTGCCAGCAGCTTAAAGGGATCCGGGGCTAGCGGAACGAATGAGCAGTTCTTC

D gene: -
J gene: TRBJ2-1
V gene: TRBV9
CDR3 length: 18
clone size: -
CDR3 protein: CASSVVPSSVSSYNEQFF
CDR3 DNA: TGTGCCAGCAGCGTAGTTCCGTCCAGCGTGAGCTCCTACAATGAGCAGTTCTTC

D gene: TRBD2
J gene: TRBJ2-1
V gene: TRBV9
CDR3 length: 15
clone size: -
CDR3 protein: CASSYTSGFRNEQFF
CDR3 DNA: TGTGCTAGCAGCTACACTAGCGGATTTAGGAATGAGCAGTTCTTC

D gene: -
J gene: TRBJ1-3
V gene: TRBV28
CDR3 length: 15
clone size: -
CDR3 protein: CATTVGILSGNTIYF
CDR3 DNA: TGTGCCACCACAGTCGGGATCCTCTCTGGAAACACCATATATTTT

D gene: -
J gene: TRBJ2-3
V gene: TRBV21-1
CDR3 length: 17
clone size: once
CDR3 protein: CASSRPSGLHVGDTQYF
CDR3 DNA: TGTGCCAGCAGCCGACCTAGCGGCTTACACGTGGGGGATACGCAGTATTTT

D gene: -
J gene: TRBJ1-1
V gene: TRBV6-1
CDR3 length: 13
clone size: -
CDR3 protein: CASSESGTGEAFF
CDR3 DNA: TGTGCCAGCAGTGAAAGCGGGACGGGGGAAGCTTTCTTT

D gene: -
J gene: TRBJ1-1
V gene: TRBV30
CDR3 length: 12
clone size: -
CDR3 protein: CAWSVGPGEAFF
CDR3 DNA: TGTGCCTGGAGTGTGGGTCCAGGAGAAGCTTTCTTT

D gene: -
J gene: TRBJ2-7
V gene: TRBV25-1
CDR3 length: 12
clone size: -
CDR3 protein: CASSEAGYEQYF
CDR3 DNA: TGTGCCAGCAGTGAAGCAGGGTACGAGCAGTACTTC

D gene: TRBD1
J gene: TRBJ1-1
V gene: TRBV19
CDR3 length: 18
clone size: -
CDR3 protein: CASSSKTGLKFPNTEAFF
CDR3 DNA: TGTGCCAGTAGTTCAAAGACAGGGCTGAAATTCCCGAACACTGAAGCTTTCTTT

D gene: TRBD1
J gene: TRBJ2-5
V gene: TRBV7-7
CDR3 length: 13
clone size: -
CDR3 protein: CASSLQGVETQYF
CDR3 DNA: TGTGCCAGCAGCTTACAGGGGGTGGAGACCCAGTACTTC

D gene: -
J gene: TRBJ2-1
V gene: TRBV27
CDR3 length: 14
clone size: -
CDR3 protein: CASSPRSSYNEQFF
CDR3 DNA: TGTGCCAGCAGTCCAAGGAGCTCCTACAATGAGCAGTTCTTC

D gene: TRBD2
J gene: TRBJ2-2
V gene: TRBV4-1
CDR3 length: 18
clone size: -
CDR3 protein: CASSQDPSGGPYTGELFF
CDR3 DNA: TGCGCCAGCAGCCAAGATCCCAGCGGGGGGCCTTACACCGGGGAGCTGTTTTTT

D gene: -
J gene: TRBJ2-1
V gene: TRBV11-2
CDR3 length: 15
clone size: -
CDR3 protein: CASSLGWGVPNEQFF
CDR3 DNA: TGTGCCAGCAGCTTAGGGTGGGGGGTCCCCAATGAGCAGTTCTTC